The sequence of this TCR beta chain was determined in a study of shared clonotypes between healthy human individuals. On the study more broadly: For every donor, three CD4 naive, three CD4 memory, two CD8 naive and one CD8 memory plates were used.

The study, taken as a whole, reports: Generally, estimated richness proved larger in naive subsets than it did in memory subsets.

Turning to this clone: Its antigen is currently unknown.

Execution of the assay was at deep level. Each subset's genomic DNA was split evenly across several immunoSEQ plates. Some clones are missing from TCRdb's copy, which holds only in-frame ones; the method was immunoSEQ multiplex PCR. The sample yields around 2,000,000 clones, approximately 94% seen once. Per germline, CDR1 SQVTM and CDR2 ANQGSEA. CDR3 length: 16 residues. With 5 bases clipped from V and 0 bases from J, the junction kept 6 bases outside the gene matches. The naive CD8 population came from CD45RO-negative cells selected for CCR7, without terminally differentiated effector memory CD45RA+ cells.

The origin of this receptor is a man in his late teens or twenties in good health. The sample comprised naive CD8+ T cells sorted from blood. This chain joins TRBV29-1 and TRBJ2-7; 14 bases line up with TRBD2. The CDR3: CSVPGTSGSASYEQYF. In DNA, the CDR3 is TGCAGCGTTCCTGGGACTAGCGGGAGCGCCTCCTACGAGCAGTACTTC.